This TCR beta chain was profiled in a study of Graves' ophthalmopathy and Graves' hyperthyroidism. The CDR3 runs 16 residues. Germline V CDR1 and CDR2: SQVTM, ANQGSEA. TCR beta CDR3 amplification used RNA transcripts. First-round RT-PCR used HTBI primers; second-round multiplex PCR followed. TCRdb independently ran MiXCR on the multiplex PCR reads; one entry per CDR3 protein. Here the sample spans around 660,000 distinct CDR3 sequences, about 40% being singletons. The sample consisted of peripheral blood. The J gene is TRBJ2-5, the V gene TRBV29-1; D tentatively reads TRBD1 or TRBD2 (7 bases each). The J call is in doubt because the DNA end fits TRBJ2-1 better. The receptor was derived from an adult man with Graves' ophthalmopathy. CDR3 sequence reads: CSVEVTRGGFPNEQFF. The DNA of the CDR3 is TGCAGCGTTGAAGTGACCAGGGGGGGTTTTCCCAATGAGCAGTTCTTC.